The TCR beta chain described here comes from a study of blood T cell repertoires in COVID-19. Study overall: Donors in the United States, Italy and Spain gave samples during acute or convalescent COVID-19. T cells, B-cell-depleted T cells, or PBMCs supplied cDNA or gDNA.

CDR3 length equals 14 residues. The V segment lost 1 base and the J segment 7 bases; nucleotides outside the gene matches: 6. The V gene's germline CDR1 is SGHKS and CDR2 YYEKEE (reference sequence). As originally analysed: Estimation of nucleated cell counts relied on the amplification of reference gene primers. Profiling relied on immunoSEQ multiplex PCR, and the TCRdb table lists in-frame clones only, not all of them. Clonal size and the V and J genes are those of that table, whereas D and trimming came from the DNA. The sample records about 90,000 clones, 75% to 90% being singletons. The sample taken for sequencing was peripheral blood. The chain recombines TRBV5-5 with TRBJ1-2; 8 nucleotides line up with TRBD1. This receptor was taken from a human donor in a cohort sampled during active COVID-19. DNA of the CDR3: TGTGCCAGCAGCTTGTCAGGGGGCGCAGTTGGCTACACCTTC. Translating it yields CASSLSGGAVGYTF.